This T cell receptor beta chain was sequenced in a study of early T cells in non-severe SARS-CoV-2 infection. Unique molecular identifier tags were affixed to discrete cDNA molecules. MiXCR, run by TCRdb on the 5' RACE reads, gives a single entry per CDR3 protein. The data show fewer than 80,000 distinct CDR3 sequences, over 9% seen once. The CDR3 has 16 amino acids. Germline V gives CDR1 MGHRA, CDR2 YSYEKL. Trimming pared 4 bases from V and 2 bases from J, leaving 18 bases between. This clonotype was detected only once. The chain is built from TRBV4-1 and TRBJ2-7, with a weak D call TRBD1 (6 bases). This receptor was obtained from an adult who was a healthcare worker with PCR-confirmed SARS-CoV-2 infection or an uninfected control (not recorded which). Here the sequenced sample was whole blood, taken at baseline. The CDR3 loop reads CASSRSGRDTPYEQYF. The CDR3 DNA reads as TGCGCCAGCAGCCGATCGGGCCGGGACACTCCCTACGAGCAGTACTTC.